This T cell receptor (beta chain) was identified during a study of blood T cell repertoires in COVID-19. Turning to the study itself: Sites in the United States, Italy and Spain provided acute and convalescent COVID-19 samples. Sources were T cells, B-cell-depleted T cells, or PBMCs; the material itself was cDNA or gDNA.

As handled by the study authors: Reference gene primers were amplified, and this amplification served to estimate nucleated cell counts. Data came from immunoSEQ multiplex PCR; TCRdb stores just in-frame clones and leaves some out. For V, J and clone size, that table is used; D and trimming come from the DNA. The sample comprises some 150,000 clones, around 80% of which are singletons, and about 14% rests with the top ten. This clone appeared once. Trimming took off 9 bases at V and 1 base at J, with 13 bases between the two ends. Germline assignment: CDR1 LNHDA and CDR2 SQIVND (reference sequence). The CDR3 is made up of 14 amino acids. A Seattle source enrolled patients during active infection and followed them longitudinally.

What was sequenced was peripheral blood. The clonotype comes from a woman between 65 and 79 years old with COVID-19, enrolled during active disease. The chain links TRBV19 to TRBJ2-1; tentative D call: TRBD1 (6 bases). CDR3 sequence: CASKTGISYNEQFF. The CDR3 DNA sequence: TGTGCCAGCAAAACAGGGATTTCCTACAATGAGCAGTTCTTC.